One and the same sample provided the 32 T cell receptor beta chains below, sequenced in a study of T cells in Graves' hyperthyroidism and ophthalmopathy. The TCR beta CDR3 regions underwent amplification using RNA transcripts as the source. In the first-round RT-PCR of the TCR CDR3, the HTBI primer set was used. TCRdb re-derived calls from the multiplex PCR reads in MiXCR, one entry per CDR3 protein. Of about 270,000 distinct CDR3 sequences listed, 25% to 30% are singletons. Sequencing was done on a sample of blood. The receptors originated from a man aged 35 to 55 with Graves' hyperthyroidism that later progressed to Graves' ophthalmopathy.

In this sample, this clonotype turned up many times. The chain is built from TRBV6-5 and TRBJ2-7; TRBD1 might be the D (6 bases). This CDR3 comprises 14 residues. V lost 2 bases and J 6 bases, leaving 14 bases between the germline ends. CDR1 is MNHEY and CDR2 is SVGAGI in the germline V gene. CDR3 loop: CASSYSARGSEQYF. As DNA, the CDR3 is TGTGCCAGCAGTTACAGCGCCAGGGGTTCCGAGCAGTACTTC.

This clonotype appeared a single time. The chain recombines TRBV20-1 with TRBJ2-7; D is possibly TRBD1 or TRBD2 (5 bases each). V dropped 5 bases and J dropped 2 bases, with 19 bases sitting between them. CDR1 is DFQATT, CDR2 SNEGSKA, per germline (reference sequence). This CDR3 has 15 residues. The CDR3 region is CSAWRRDGGTYEQYF. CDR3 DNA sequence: TGCAGTGCTTGGCGTCGGGACGGCGGAACCTACGAGCAGTACTTC.

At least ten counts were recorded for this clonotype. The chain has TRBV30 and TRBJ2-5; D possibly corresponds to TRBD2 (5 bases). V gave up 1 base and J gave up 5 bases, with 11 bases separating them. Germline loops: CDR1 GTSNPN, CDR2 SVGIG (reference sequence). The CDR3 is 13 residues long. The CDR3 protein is CAWSGRSRETQYF. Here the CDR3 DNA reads TGTGCCTGGAGTGGGAGGTCGCGCGAGACCCAGTACTTC.

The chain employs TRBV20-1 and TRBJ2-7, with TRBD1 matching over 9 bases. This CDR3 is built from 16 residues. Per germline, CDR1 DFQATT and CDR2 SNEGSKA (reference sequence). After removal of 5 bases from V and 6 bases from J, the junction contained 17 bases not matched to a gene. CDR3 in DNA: TGCAGTGCTGGGGGGTGGACGCCGGGACAGGGTAGCGAGCAGTACTTC. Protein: CSAGGWTPGQGSEQYF.

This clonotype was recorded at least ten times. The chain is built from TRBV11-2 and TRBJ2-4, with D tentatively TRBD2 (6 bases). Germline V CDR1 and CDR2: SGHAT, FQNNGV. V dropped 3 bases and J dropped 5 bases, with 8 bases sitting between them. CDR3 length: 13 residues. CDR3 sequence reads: CASSLGGQNIQYF. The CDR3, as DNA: TGTGCCAGCAGCTTGGGGGGACAAAACATTCAGTACTTC. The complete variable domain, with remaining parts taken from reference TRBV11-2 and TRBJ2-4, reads EAGVAQSPRYKIIEKRQSVAFWCNPISGHATLYWYQQILGQGPKLLIQFQNNGVVDDSQLPKDRFSAERLKGVDSTLKIQPAKLEDSAVYLCASSLGGQNIQYFGAGTRLSVL.

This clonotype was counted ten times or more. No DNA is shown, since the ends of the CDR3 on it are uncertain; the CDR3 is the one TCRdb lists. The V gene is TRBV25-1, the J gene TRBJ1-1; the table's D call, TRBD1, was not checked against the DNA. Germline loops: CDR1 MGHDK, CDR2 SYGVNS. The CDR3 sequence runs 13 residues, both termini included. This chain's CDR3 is CASILGPNTEAFF.

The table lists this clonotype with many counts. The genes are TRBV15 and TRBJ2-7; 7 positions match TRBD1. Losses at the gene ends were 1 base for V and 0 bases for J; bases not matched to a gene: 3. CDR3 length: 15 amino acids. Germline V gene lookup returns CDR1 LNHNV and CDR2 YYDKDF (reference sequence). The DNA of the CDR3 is TGTGCCACCAGCAGAGTCAGGGGGAGCTCCTACGAGCAGTACTTC. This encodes CATSRVRGSSYEQYF.

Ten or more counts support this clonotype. The CDR3 nucleotides read TGCAGTGCCCTACCGCCGGGACTAGCGGGTTCGTCCTACGAGCAGTACTTC. This translates into CSALPPGLAGSSYEQYF. This chain links TRBV20-1 with TRBJ2-7, with 12 bases fitting TRBD2. The CDR3 contains 17 residues. The germline CDR1 and CDR2 sequences are DFQATT and SNEGSKA (reference sequence). Trimming removed 6 bases from V and 1 base from J; junction bases left unmatched: 13.

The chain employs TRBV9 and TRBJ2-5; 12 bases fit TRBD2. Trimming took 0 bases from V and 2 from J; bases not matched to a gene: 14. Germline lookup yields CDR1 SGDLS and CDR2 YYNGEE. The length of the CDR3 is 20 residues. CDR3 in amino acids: CASSVAFPTSGSGFQETQYF. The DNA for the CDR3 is TGTGCCAGCAGCGTAGCTTTTCCGACTAGCGGGAGTGGTTTTCAAGAGACCCAGTACTTC.

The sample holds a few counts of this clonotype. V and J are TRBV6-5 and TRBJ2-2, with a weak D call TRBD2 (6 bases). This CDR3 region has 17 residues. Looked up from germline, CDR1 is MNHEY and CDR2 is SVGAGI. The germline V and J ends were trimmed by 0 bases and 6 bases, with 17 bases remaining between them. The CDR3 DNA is TGTGCCAGCAGTTACTCTCCGAGACTAGTTTCGGCCGGGGAGCTGTTTTTT. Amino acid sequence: CASSYSPRLVSAGELFF.

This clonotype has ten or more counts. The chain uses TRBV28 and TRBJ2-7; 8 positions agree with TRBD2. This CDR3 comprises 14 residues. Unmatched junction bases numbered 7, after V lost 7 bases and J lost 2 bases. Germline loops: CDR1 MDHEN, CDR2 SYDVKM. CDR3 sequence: CASTGTRGPYEQYF. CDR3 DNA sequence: TGTGCCAGCACAGGGACTAGAGGACCCTACGAGCAGTACTTC.

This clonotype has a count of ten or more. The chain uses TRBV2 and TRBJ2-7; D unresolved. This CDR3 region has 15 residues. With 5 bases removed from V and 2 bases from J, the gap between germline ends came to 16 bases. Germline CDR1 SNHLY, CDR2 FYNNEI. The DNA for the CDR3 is TGTGCCAGCAGTTCCTTCCCGGAGAGTACCTACGAGCAGTACTTC. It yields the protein CASSSFPESTYEQYF.

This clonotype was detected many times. Here the CDR3 reads CSAGRGETQYF. CDR3 sequence (DNA): TGCAGCGCTGGTAGGGGAGAGACCCAGTACTTC. This chain connects TRBV29-1 to TRBJ2-5; D is perhaps TRBD1 (5 bases). CDR3 length: 11 residues. V lost 7 bases and J 4 bases, leaving 10 bases between the germline ends. Per germline, CDR1 SQVTM and CDR2 ANQGSEA.

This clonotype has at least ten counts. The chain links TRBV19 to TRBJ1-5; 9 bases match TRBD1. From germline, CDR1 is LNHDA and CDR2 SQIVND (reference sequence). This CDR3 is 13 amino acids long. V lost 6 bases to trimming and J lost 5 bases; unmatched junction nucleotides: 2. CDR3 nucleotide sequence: TGTGCCAGTAGGGGACAGGGTCATCAGCCCCAGCATTTT. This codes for CASRGQGHQPQHF.

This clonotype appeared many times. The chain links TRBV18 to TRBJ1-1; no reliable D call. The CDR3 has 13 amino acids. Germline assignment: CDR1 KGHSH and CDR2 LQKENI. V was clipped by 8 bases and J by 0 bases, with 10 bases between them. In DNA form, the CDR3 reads TGTGCCAGCCGAGAATCCATGAACACTGAAGCTTTCTTT. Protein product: CASRESMNTEAFF.

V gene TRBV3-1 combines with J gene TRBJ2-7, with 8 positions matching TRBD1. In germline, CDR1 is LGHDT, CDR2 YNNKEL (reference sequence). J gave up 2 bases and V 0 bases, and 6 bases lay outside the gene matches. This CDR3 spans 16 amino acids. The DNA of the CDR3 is TGTGCCAGCAGCCAAGATCCCGGGACAGGCACCTACGAGCAGTACTTC. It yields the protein CASSQDPGTGTYEQYF.

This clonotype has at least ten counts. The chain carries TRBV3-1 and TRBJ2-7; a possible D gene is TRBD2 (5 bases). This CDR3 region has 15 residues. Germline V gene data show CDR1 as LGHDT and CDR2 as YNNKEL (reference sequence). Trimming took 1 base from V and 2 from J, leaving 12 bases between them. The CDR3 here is CASSQAGNSPYEQYF. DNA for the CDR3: TGTGCCAGCAGCCAAGCGGGGAACTCCCCCTACGAGCAGTACTTC.

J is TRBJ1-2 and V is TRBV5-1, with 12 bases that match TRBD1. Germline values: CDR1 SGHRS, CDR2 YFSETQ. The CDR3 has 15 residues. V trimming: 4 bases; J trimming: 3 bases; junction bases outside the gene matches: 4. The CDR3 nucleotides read TGCGCCAGCAGCCGGGACAGGGGGCGCGACTATGGCTACACCTTC. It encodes CASSRDRGRDYGYTF.

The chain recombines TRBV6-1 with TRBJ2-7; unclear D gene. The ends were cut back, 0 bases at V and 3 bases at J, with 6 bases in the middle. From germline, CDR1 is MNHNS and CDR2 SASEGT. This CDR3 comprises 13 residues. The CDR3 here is CASSEAADYEQYF. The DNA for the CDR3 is TGTGCCAGCAGTGAAGCGGCCGACTACGAGCAGTACTTC.

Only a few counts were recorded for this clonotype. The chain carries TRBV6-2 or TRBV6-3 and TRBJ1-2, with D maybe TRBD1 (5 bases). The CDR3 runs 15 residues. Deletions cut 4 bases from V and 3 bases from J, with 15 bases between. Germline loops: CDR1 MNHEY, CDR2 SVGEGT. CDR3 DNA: TGTGCCAGCAGTTTCTTTGGGGACGATCACTATGGCTACACCTTC. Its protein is CASSFFGDDHYGYTF.

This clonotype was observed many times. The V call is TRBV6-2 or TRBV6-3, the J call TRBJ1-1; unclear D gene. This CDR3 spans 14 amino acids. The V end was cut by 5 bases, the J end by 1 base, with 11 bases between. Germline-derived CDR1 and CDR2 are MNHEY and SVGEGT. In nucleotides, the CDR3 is TGTGCCAGCAGTAGTACCCGGACGAACACTGAAGCTTTCTTT. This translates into CASSSTRTNTEAFF.

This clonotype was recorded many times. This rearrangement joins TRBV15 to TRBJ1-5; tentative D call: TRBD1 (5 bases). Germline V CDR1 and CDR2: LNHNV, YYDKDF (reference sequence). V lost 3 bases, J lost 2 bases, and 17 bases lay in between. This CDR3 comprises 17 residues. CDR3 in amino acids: CATSRGGGPGRNQPQHF. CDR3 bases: TGTGCCACCAGCAGGGGTGGGGGACCTGGTCGCAATCAGCCCCAGCATTTT.

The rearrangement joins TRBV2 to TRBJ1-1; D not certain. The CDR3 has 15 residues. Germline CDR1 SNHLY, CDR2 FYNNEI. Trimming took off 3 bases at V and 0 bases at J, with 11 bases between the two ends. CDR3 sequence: CASSDPRSVNTEAFF. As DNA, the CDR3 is TGTGCCAGCAGTGATCCTCGAAGCGTGAACACTGAAGCTTTCTTT. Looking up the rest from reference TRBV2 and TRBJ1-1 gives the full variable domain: EPEVTQTPSHQVTQMGQEVILRCVPISNHLYFYWYRQILGQKVEFLVSFYNNEISEKSEIFDDQFSVERPDGSNFTLKIRSTKLEDSAMYFCASSDPRSVNTEAFFGQGTRLTVV.

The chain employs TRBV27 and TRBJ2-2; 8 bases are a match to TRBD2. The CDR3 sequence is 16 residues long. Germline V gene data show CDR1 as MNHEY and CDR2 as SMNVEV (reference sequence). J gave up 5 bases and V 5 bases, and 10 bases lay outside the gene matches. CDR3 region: CASSRFGLALTGELFF. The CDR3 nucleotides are TGTGCCAGCAGTAGGTTCGGACTAGCCCTTACCGGGGAGCTGTTTTTT.

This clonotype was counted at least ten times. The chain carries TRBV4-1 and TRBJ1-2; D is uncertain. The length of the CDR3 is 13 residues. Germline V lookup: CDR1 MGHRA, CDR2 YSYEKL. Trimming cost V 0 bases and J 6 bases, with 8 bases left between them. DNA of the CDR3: TGCGCCAGCAGCCAAGACGCCGGGCATGGCTACACCTTC. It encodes CASSQDAGHGYTF.

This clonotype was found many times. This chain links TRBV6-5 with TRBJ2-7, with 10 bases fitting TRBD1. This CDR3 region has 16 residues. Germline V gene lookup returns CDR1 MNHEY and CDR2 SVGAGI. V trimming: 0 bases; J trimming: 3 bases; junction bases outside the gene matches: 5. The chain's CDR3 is CASSYSKTGGIYEQYF. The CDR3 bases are TGTGCCAGCAGTTACTCCAAGACAGGGGGCATCTACGAGCAGTACTTC.

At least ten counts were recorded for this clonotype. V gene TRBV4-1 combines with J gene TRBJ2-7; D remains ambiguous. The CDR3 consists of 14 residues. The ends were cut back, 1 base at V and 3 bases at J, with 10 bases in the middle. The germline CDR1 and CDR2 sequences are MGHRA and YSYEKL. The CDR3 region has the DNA TGCGCCAGCAGCCAAGTTTTGGCAGGCTACGAGCAGTACTTC. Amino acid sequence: CASSQVLAGYEQYF.

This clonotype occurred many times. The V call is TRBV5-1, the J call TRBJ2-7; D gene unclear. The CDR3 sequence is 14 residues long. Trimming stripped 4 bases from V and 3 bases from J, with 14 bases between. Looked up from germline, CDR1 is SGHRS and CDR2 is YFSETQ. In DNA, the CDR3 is TGCGCCAGCAGCCCAGACTCCGGTGGCTACGAGCAGTACTTC. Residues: CASSPDSGGYEQYF.

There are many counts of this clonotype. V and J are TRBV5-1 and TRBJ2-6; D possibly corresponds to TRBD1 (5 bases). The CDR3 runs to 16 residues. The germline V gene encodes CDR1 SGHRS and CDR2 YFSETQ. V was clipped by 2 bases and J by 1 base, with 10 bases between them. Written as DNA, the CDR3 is TGCGCCAGCAGCTTAGAAGGGGTTTCTGGGGCCAACGTCCTGACTTTC. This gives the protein CASSLEGVSGANVLTF.

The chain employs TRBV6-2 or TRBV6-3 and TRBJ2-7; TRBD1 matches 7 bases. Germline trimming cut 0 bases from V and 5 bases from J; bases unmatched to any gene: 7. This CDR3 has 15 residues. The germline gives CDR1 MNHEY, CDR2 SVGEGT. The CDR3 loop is CASSYSRTGRNEQYF. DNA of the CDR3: TGTGCCAGCAGTTACTCCCGGACAGGTAGGAACGAGCAGTACTTC.

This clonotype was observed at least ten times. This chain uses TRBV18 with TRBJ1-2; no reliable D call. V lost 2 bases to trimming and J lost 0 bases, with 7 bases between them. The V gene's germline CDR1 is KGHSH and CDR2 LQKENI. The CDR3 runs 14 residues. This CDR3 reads CASSPDGTNYGYTF. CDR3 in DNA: TGTGCCAGCTCACCAGACGGGACTAACTATGGCTACACCTTC. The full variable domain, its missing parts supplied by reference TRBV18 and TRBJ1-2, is NAGVMQNPRHLVRRRGQEARLRCSPMKGHSHVYWYRQLPEEGLKFMVYLQKENIIDESGMPKERFSAEFPKEGPSILRIQQVVRGDSAAYFCASSPDGTNYGYTFGSGTRLTVV.

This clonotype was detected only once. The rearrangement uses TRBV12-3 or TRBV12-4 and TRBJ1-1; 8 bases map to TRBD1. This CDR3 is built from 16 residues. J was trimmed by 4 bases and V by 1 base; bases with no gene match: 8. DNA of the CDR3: TGTGCCAGCAGTTTAGGCGACAGGGGCCCTATCACTGAAGCTTTCTTT. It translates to CASSLGDRGPITEAFF.